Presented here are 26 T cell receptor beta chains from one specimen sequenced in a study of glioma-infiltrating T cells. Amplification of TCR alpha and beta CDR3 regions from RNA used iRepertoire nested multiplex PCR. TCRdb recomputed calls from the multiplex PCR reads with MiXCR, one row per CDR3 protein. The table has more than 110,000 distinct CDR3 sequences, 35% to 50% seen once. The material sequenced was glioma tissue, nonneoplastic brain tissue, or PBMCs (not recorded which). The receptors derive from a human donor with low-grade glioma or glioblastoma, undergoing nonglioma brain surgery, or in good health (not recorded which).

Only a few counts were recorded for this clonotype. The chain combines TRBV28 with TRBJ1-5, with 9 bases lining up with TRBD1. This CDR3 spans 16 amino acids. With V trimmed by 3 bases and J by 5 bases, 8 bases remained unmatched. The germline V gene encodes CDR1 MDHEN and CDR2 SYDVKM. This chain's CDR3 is CASSFSGQGGDQPQHF. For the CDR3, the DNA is TGTGCCAGCAGTTTTTCGGGACAGGGAGGGGATCAGCCCCAGCATTTT.

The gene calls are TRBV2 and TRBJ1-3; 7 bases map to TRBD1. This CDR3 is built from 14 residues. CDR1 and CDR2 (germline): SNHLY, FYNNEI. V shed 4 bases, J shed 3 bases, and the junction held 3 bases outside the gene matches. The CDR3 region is CASSANRGGNTIYF. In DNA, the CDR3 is TGTGCCAGCAGTGCCAACAGGGGTGGAAACACCATATATTTT.

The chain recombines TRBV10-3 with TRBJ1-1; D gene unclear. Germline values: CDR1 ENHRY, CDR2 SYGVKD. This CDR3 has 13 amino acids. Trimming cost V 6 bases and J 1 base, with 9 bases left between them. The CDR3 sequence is CAIRDDANTEAFF. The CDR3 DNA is TGTGCCATCAGGGACGATGCGAACACTGAAGCTTTCTTT.

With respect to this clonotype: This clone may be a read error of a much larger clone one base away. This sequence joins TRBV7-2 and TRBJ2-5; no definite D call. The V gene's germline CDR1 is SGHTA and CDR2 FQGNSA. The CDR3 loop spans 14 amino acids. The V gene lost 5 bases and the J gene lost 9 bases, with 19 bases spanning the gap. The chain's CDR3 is CASSADGSGFAQYF. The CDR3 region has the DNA TGTGCCAGCAGCGCCGATGGGTCAGGATTTGCCCAGTACTTC.

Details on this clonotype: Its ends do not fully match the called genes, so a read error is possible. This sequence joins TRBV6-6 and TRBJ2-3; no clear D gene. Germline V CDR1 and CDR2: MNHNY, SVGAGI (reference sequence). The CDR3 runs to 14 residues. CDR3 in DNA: TGTGCCAGCAGTGACTCCGGTCCCACAGATACGCAGTATTTT. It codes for CASSDSGPTDTQYF.

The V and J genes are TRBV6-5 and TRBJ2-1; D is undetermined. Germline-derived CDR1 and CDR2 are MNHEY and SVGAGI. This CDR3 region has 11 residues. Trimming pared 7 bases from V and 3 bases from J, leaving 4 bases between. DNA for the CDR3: TGTGCCAGCAAATACTACAATGAGCAGTTCTTC. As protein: CASKYYNEQFF.

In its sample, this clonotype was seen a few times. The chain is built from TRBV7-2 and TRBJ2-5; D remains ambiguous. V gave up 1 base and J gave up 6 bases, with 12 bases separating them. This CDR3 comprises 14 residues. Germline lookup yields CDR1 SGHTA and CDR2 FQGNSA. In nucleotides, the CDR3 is TGTGCCAGCAGCTTAGGTCCGGGTAGTCAGACCCAGTACTTC. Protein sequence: CASSLGPGSQTQYF.

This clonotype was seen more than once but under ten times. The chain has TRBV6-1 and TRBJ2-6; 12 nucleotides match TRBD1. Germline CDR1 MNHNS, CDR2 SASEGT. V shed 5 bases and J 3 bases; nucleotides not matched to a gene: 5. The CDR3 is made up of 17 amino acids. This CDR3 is CASSLRDRGLGANVLTF. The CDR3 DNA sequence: TGTGCCAGCAGTCTCCGGGACAGGGGGCTTGGGGCCAACGTCCTGACTTTC.

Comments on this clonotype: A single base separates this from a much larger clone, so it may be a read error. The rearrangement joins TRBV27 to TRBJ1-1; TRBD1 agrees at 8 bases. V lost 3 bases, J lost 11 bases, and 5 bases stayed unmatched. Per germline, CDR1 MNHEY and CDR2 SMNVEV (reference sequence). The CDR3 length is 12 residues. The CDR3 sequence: CASSFRQGTAFF. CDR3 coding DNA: TGTGCCAGCAGTTTCAGACAGGGGACGGCTTTCTTT.

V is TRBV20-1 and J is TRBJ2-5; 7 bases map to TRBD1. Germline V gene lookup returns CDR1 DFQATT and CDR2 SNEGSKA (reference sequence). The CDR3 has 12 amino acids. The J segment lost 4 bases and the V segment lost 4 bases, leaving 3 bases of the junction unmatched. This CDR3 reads CSAIPGGETQYF. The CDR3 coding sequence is TGCAGTGCTATCCCAGGGGGAGAGACCCAGTACTTC.

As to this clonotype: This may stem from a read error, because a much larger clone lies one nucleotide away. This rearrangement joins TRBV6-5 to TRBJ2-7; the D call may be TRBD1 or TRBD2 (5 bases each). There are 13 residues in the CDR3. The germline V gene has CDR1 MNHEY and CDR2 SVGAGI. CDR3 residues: CASSWDGLEEQHF. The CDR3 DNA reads TGTGCCAGCAGTTGGGACGGTCTAGAAGAGCAGCACTTC.

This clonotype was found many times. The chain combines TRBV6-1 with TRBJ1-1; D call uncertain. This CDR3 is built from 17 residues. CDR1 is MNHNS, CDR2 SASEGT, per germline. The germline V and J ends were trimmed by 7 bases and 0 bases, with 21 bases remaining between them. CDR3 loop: CASKSVWTHDVNTEAFF. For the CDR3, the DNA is TGTGCCAGCAAGTCGGTTTGGACTCATGATGTGAACACTGAAGCTTTCTTT.

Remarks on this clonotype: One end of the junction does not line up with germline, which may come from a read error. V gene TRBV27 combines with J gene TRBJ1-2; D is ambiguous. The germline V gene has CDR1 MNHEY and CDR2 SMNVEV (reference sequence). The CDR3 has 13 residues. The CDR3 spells CASSSDLTYGYNF. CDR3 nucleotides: TGTGCCAGCAGTTCCGACTTGACATATGGCTACAACTTC.

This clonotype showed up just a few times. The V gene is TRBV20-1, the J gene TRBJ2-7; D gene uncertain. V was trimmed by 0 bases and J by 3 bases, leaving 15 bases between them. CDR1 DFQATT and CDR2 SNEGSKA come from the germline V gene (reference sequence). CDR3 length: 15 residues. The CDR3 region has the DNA TGCAGTGCTAGAGATATTTTGGACGGCCGCTACGAGCAGTACTTC. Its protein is CSARDILDGRYEQYF.

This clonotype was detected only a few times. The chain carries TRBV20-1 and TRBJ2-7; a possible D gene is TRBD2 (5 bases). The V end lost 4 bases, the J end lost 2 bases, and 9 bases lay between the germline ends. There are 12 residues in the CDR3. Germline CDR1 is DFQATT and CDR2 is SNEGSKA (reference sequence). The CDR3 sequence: CSANEGTYEQYF. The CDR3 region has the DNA TGCAGTGCTAACGAGGGTACCTACGAGCAGTACTTC.

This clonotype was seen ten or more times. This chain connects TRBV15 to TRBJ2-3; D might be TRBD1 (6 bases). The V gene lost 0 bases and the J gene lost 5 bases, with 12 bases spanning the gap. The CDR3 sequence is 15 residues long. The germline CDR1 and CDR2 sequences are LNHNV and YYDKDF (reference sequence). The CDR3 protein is CATSREKWDIDTQYF. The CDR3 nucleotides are TGTGCCACCAGCAGAGAAAAATGGGACATAGATACGCAGTATTTT. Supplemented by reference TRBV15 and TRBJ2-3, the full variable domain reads DAMVIQNPRYQVTQFGKPVTLSCSQTLNHNVMYWYQQKSSQAPKLLFHYYDKDFNNEADTPDNFQSRRPNTSFCFLDIRSPGLGDTAMYLCATSREKWDIDTQYFGPGTRLTVL.

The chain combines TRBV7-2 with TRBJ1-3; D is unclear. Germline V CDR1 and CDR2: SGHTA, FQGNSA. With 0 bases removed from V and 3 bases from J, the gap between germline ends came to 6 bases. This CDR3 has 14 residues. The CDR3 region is CASSLARGGNTIYF. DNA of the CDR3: TGTGCCAGCAGCTTAGCGCGGGGTGGAAACACCATATATTTT.

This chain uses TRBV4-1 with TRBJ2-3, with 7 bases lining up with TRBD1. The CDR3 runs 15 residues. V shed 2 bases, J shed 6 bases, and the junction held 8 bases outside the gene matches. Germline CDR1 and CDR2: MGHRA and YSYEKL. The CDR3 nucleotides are TGCGCCAGCAGCCAACTAGCCGGGACAGCCGATACGCAGTATTTT. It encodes CASSQLAGTADTQYF.

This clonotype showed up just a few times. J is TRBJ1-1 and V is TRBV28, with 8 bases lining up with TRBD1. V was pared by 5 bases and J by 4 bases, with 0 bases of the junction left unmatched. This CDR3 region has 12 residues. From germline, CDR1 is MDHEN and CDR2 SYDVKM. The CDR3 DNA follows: TGTGCCAGCAGTACAGGGGGCACTGAAGCTTTCTTT. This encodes CASSTGGTEAFF.

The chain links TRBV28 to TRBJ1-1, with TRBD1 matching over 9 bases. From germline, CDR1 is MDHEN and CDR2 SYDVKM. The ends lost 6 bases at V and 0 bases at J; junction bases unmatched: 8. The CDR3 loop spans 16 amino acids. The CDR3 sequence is CASSTGGRLMNTEAFF. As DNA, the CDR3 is TGTGCCAGCAGCACAGGGGGCAGGCTCATGAACACTGAAGCTTTCTTT. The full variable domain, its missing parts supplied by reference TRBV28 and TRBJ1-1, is DVKVTQSSRYLVKRTGEKVFLECVQDMDHENMFWYRQDPGLGLRLIYFSYDVKMKEKGDIPEGYSVSREKKERFSLILESASTNQTSMYLCASSTGGRLMNTEAFFGQGTRLTVV.

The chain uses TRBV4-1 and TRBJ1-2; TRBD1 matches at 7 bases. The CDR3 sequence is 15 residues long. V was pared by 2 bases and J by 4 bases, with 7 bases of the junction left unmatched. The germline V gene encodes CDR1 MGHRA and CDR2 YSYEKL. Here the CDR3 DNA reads TGCGCCAGCAGCCAAACCAAGGACAGGTCCTATGGCTACACCTTC. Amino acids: CASSQTKDRSYGYTF.

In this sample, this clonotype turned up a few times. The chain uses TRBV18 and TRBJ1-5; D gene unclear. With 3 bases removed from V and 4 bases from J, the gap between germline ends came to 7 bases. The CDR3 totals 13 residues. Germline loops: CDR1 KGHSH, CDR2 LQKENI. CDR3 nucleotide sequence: TGTGCCAGCTCACCCTCGGAAAATCAGCCCCAGCATTTT. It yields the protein CASSPSENQPQHF.

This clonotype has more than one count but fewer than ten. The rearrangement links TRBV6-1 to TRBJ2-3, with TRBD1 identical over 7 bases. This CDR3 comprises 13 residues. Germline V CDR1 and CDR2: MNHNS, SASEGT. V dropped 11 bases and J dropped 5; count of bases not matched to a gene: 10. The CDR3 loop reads CAGSRDRGDTQYF. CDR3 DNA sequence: TGTGCCGGATCCCGGGACAGAGGAGATACGCAGTATTTT.

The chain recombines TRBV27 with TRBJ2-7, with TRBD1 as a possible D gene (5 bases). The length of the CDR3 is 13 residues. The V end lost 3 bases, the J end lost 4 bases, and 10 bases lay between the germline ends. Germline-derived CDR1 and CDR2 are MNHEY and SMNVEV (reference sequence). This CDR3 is CASSFQTGYEQYF. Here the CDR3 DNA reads TGTGCCAGCAGTTTTCAAACAGGATACGAGCAGTACTTC.

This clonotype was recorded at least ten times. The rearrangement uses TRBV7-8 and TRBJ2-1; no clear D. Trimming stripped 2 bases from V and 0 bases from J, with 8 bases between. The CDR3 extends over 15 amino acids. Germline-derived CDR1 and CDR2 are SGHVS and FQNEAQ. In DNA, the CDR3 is TGTGCCAGCAGCTTACTAACCAGCTCCTACAATGAGCAGTTCTTC. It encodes CASSLLTSSYNEQFF.

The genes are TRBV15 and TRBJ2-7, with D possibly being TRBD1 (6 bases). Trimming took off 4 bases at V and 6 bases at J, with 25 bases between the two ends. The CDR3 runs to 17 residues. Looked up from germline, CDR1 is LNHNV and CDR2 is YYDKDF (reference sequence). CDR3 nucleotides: TGTGCCACCAGCAAGGTAACCGTCAGGGGAAGGGCTCGCGAGCAGTACTTC. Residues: CATSKVTVRGRAREQYF.